This T cell receptor beta chain was observed in a study of T cells in Graves' hyperthyroidism and ophthalmopathy. A sample of blood taken at first hyperthyroidism diagnosis preceded any ophthalmopathy symptoms. TCR beta CDR3 regions were amplified from RNA. The TCR CDR3 was amplified in a first-round RT-PCR using the HTBI primer set. MiXCR, applied by TCRdb to the multiplex PCR reads, yields one record per CDR3 protein. The sample records 300,000 to 450,000 distinct CDR3 sequences, about 14% being singletons. As to this clonotype: Antigen specificity is unknown.

Germline V gene data show CDR1 as MNHNS and CDR2 as SASEGT. Trimming cost V 8 bases and J 1 base; bases outside gene matches: 7. CDR3 length equals 16 residues. Whole-study results and caveats: Within blood appeared most thyroid clonotypes that had expanded above 0.001. A model built on 13 V-J features separated ophthalmopathy from stable hyperthyroidism.

The V gene is TRBV6-1, the J gene TRBJ2-2, with 10 bases aligning to TRBD2. This TCR derives from a man aged 30-40 years with Graves' hyperthyroidism that later progressed to Graves' ophthalmopathy. The sequenced sample consisted of blood. The DNA of the CDR3 is TGTGCCAGCTGGGGGCTAGCGGGGGAGAACACCGGGGAGCTGTTTTTT. Protein: CASWGLAGENTGELFF.